This T cell receptor (beta chain) was documented in a study of neurological immune-mediated disorders. This clonotype has ten or more counts. V was cut by 4 bases and J by 9 bases, with 7 bases left in between. The CDR3 covers 11 residues. Germline loops: CDR1 ENHRY, CDR2 SYGVKD. TCRdb called the 5' RACE reads again in MiXCR, with one record for every CDR3 protein. The sample records about 46,000 distinct CDR3 sequences, under 2% being singletons. The sequence was collected from a middle-aged woman with multiple sclerosis. V gene TRBV10-3 combines with J gene TRBJ1-3; D is uncertain. Sequencing was done on a sample of PBMCs. CDR3 DNA sequence: TGTGCCATCAGTGCGGGTGGCACCATATATTTT. Translation gives CAISAGGTIYF.